These 22 T cell receptor beta chains were sequenced from one sample in a study of cytomegalovirus exposure and HLA in healthy donors. PCR used 60 Vbeta primers and 13 Jbeta primers. Method: immunoSEQ multiplex PCR; TCRdb's copy keeps in-frame clones and lacks some. The sample has over 150,000 clones; 82% are singletons. Sequencing was done on a sample of PBMCs. The receptor source for this set is a girl aged 2 to 10 in good health and CMV-seropositive.

The chain's CDR3 is CAWSVLSAYGYTF. DNA for the CDR3: TGTGCCTGGAGTGTACTGTCTGCGTATGGCTACACCTTC. The chain carries TRBV30 and TRBJ1-2; no definite D call. Between the trimmed V and J ends, which lost 0 bases and 5 bases, there was a span of 10 bases. CDR1 and CDR2 from the germline V gene are GTSNPN and SVGIG (reference sequence). The CDR3 is made up of 13 amino acids. Using reference TRBV30 and TRBJ1-2 for the parts outside the CDR3, the full variable domain is SQTIHQWPATLVQPVGSPLSLECTVEGTSNPNLYWYRQAAGRGLQLLFYSVGIGQISSEVPQNLSASRPQDRQFILSSKKLLLSDSGFYLCAWSVLSAYGYTFGSGTRLTVV.

This chain uses TRBV5-6 with TRBJ2-5; 8 bases match TRBD1. This CDR3 has 15 residues. Germline V gene sequence: CDR1 SGHDT, CDR2 YYEEEE. Germline trimming cut 4 bases from V and 1 base from J; bases unmatched to any gene: 6. The CDR3 DNA reads TGTGCCAGCAGCCTGGGGGACAGGATCCAAGAGACCCAGTACTTC. It codes for CASSLGDRIQETQYF.

The chain couples TRBV9 to TRBJ2-5, with a weak D call TRBD1 (6 bases). Germline-derived CDR1 and CDR2 are SGDLS and YYNGEE. V was cut by 3 bases and J by 7 bases, with 13 bases left in between. The CDR3 loop spans 13 amino acids. The CDR3 region is CASSATGSVTQYF. CDR3 bases: TGTGCCAGCAGCGCCACAGGGTCGGTGACCCAGTACTTC.

The J gene is TRBJ2-5, the V gene TRBV6-7; 12 bases map to TRBD1. TRBV6-7 is placed among ORFs of uncertain function. The junction had 12 bases not matched to a gene; V was cut back by 4 bases and J by 3 bases. The CDR3 is 18 amino acids. The CDR3 sequence: CASSWGCWGTGGEETQYF. In nucleotides, the CDR3 is TGTGCCAGCAGTTGGGGTTGTTGGGGGACAGGGGGCGAAGAGACCCAGTACTTC.

The chain couples TRBV9 to TRBJ2-7, with D perhaps matching TRBD2 (5 bases). V dropped 2 bases and J dropped 2 bases, with 11 bases sitting between them. Germline CDR1 reads SGDLS; CDR2 reads YYNGEE. This CDR3 contains 14 residues. DNA for the CDR3: TGTGCCAGCAGCGTCGGGGTCGTCACCTACGAGCAGTACTTC. It specifies CASSVGVVTYEQYF.

The chain links TRBV9 to TRBJ2-1; 11 positions agree with TRBD2. Germline lookup yields CDR1 SGDLS and CDR2 YYNGEE. V dropped 3 bases and J dropped 9; count of bases not matched to a gene: 14. The CDR3 extends over 17 amino acids. The CDR3 reads CASSAPQTSGKGSEQFF. The CDR3 nucleotides are TGTGCCAGCAGCGCACCTCAGACTAGCGGGAAGGGGAGTGAGCAGTTCTTC.

The chain uses TRBV7-6 and TRBJ2-1; 10 bases are shared with TRBD2. J lost 1 base, V lost 3 bases, and 3 bases had no gene match. Germline V gene lookup returns CDR1 SGHVS and CDR2 FNYEAQ. The CDR3 runs 16 residues. The CDR3 DNA sequence: TGTGCCAGCAGCTTGGCTAGCGGGGGTTCCTACAATGAGCAGTTCTTC. This codes for CASSLASGGSYNEQFF.

This chain joins TRBV28 and TRBJ2-2, with 9 bases identical to TRBD1. The CDR3 spans 15 residues. J was trimmed by 7 bases and V by 2 bases; bases with no gene match: 5. Germline CDR1 reads MDHEN; CDR2 reads SYDVKM. The CDR3 DNA follows: TGTGCCAGCAGTTTAGGGGACAGGGATCACGGGGAGCTGTTTTTT. Its translation: CASSLGDRDHGELFF.

J is TRBJ2-7 and V is TRBV6-6; no definite D call. Between the trimmed V and J ends, which lost 4 bases and 0 bases, there was a span of 10 bases. This CDR3 region has 14 residues. Germline CDR1 and CDR2: MNHNY and SVGAGI (reference sequence). This CDR3 reads CASSSTVSSYEQYF. The CDR3 DNA reads as TGTGCCAGCAGTTCAACAGTTAGCTCCTACGAGCAGTACTTC.

The chain couples TRBV20-1 to TRBJ2-1; D uncertain. Germline lookup yields CDR1 DFQATT and CDR2 SNEGSKA (reference sequence). V was clipped by 3 bases and J by 10 bases, with 10 bases between them. This CDR3 comprises 11 residues. The CDR3 DNA reads as TGCAGTGCTAGCCAGCTAGAAGAGCAGTTCTTC. Protein: CSASQLEEQFF.

The J gene is TRBJ1-5, the V gene TRBV2, with D possibly TRBD1 on 5 matching bases. Germline lookup yields CDR1 SNHLY and CDR2 FYNNEI. V shed 7 bases and J shed 4 bases, with 14 bases lying between them. The CDR3 consists of 14 residues. The CDR3 here is CASKSRGGNQPQHF. The DNA of the CDR3 is TGTGCCAGCAAGAGCCGGGGGGGTAATCAGCCCCAGCATTTT.

The CDR3 sequence is CASSIEGDTGELFF. DNA for the CDR3: TGTGCCAGTAGTATTGAAGGGGACACCGGGGAGCTGTTTTTT. The chain links TRBV19 to TRBJ2-2; D might be TRBD1 (5 bases). With 3 bases removed from V and 3 bases from J, the gap between germline ends came to 8 bases. The CDR3 covers 14 residues. The germline CDR1 and CDR2 sequences are LNHDA and SQIVND (reference sequence).

The chain couples TRBV18 to TRBJ1-3; no clear D gene. Germline CDR1 is KGHSH and CDR2 is LQKENI. V was cut by 6 bases and J by 0 bases, with 9 bases left in between. The CDR3 covers 14 residues. CDR3 residues: CASSYAVSGNTIYF. CDR3 DNA: TGTGCCAGCTCTTACGCAGTCTCTGGAAACACCATATATTTT.

The CDR3 loop reads CASSTPMSNTEAFF. The CDR3 nucleotides read TGTGCCAGCTCAACACCAATGTCGAACACTGAAGCTTTCTTT. The V gene is TRBV6-4, the J gene TRBJ1-1; D gene unclear. This CDR3 has 14 amino acids. Germline values: CDR1 MRHNA, CDR2 SNTAGT. V was pared by 8 bases and J by 1 base, with 14 bases between.

This clone has a single count. The chain couples TRBV11-3 to TRBJ2-1; 7 bases are shared with TRBD2. The CDR3 sequence is 16 residues long. CDR1 is SGHNT and CDR2 is YENEEA in the germline V gene. After removal of 3 bases from V and 6 bases from J, the junction contained 11 bases not matched to a gene. CDR3 DNA: TGTGCCAGCAGCTTTGGGGGGGACCGGCCCTTCAATGAGCAGTTCTTC. As protein: CASSFGGDRPFNEQFF.

This rearrangement joins TRBV10-3 to TRBJ2-1; possibly TRBD2 for D (6 bases). CDR3 size: 13 residues. Germline-derived CDR1 and CDR2 are ENHRY and SYGVKD. Trimming took off 8 bases at V and 4 bases at J, with 12 bases between the two ends. The CDR3 region has the DNA TGTGCCATCTCGGGAGAGACATACAATGAGCAGTTCTTC. It translates to CAISGETYNEQFF.

The chain recombines TRBV18 with TRBJ2-7, with TRBD2 matching 9 bases. V dropped 3 bases and J dropped 6; count of bases not matched to a gene: 3. The CDR3 is 13 residues long. The germline CDR1 and CDR2 sequences are KGHSH and LQKENI. The CDR3 DNA follows: TGTGCCAGCTCACCGCGGGGGGGGAGCGAGCAGTACTTC. It is translated as CASSPRGGSEQYF.

The J gene is TRBJ1-1, the V gene TRBV13, with TRBD1 identical over 7 bases. V lost 5 bases and J lost 1; bases outside the gene matches: 10. CDR1 and CDR2 (germline): PRHDT, FYEKMQ (reference sequence). The CDR3 runs 16 residues. The CDR3 DNA follows: TGTGCCAGCAGCGACCGGGACAAGGGGGCGAACACTGAAGCTTTCTTT. This codes for CASSDRDKGANTEAFF.

This chain uses TRBV28 with TRBJ1-5; TRBD1 matches 9 bases. Germline loops: CDR1 MDHEN, CDR2 SYDVKM. After removal of 2 bases from V and 5 bases from J, the junction contained 1 base not matched to a gene. This CDR3 spans 14 amino acids. The CDR3 spells CASSLGTGYQPQHF. In nucleotides, the CDR3 is TGTGCCAGCAGTTTAGGGACAGGGTATCAGCCCCAGCATTTT.

The chain has TRBV6-6 and TRBJ2-7, with D maybe TRBD1 (6 bases). V was pared by 6 bases and J by 0 bases, with 6 bases between. The CDR3 loop spans 12 amino acids. Germline-derived CDR1 and CDR2 are MNHNY and SVGAGI (reference sequence). The CDR3 region is CASRDSSYEQYF. Here the CDR3 DNA reads TGTGCCAGCAGGGACAGCTCCTACGAGCAGTACTTC.

The chain carries TRBV6-6 and TRBJ1-3, with a tentative D call TRBD1 (5 bases). Germline CDR1 is MNHNY and CDR2 is SVGAGI (reference sequence). V was trimmed by 0 bases and J by 3 bases, leaving 9 bases between them. The CDR3 has 15 residues. This CDR3 reads CASSYSYRSGNTIYF. The CDR3 nucleotides are TGTGCCAGCAGTTACTCGTACAGGAGTGGAAACACCATATATTTT.

V usage is TRBV7-9 and J usage is TRBJ2-7, with TRBD2 identical over 9 bases. Germline assignment: CDR1 SEHNR and CDR2 FQNEAQ (reference sequence). The junction had 14 bases not matched to a gene; V was cut back by 4 bases and J by 1 base. This CDR3 is built from 18 residues. The CDR3 nucleotides are TGTGCCAGCAGCTCGCCTCTAGCGGGAATGGTTGGGTCCTACGAGCAGTACTTC. This gives the protein CASSSPLAGMVGSYEQYF.